One sample yielded the 9 T cell receptor beta chains listed below, sequenced in a study of beta chain features in type 1 diabetes. The antigens for these receptors are not known. All of the isolated RNA was reverse transcribed, so expressed TCRB transcripts were sequenced. Measured with immunoSEQ multiplex PCR; TCRdb has only the in-frame clones, and not every one. The data hold 640,000 or so clones, with over 13% observed a single time. Study-level findings and limits: Moderate yet significant TCRB CDR3 shortening was seen in Type 1 diabetes patients in all four CD4+ subsets.

Sequenced sample: naive CD4+ T cells from blood. Receptors were obtained from a man aged 18 to 29 with type 1 diabetes.

The chain employs TRBV30 and TRBJ2-7, with D perhaps being TRBD1 or TRBD2 (5 bases each). This CDR3 comprises 11 residues. CDR1 and CDR2 from the germline V gene are GTSNPN and SVGIG (reference sequence). The germline V and J ends were trimmed by 3 bases and 5 bases, with 8 bases remaining between them. CDR3 sequence: CAWRGVHEQYF. Written as DNA, the CDR3 is TGTGCCTGGAGGGGGGTCCACGAGCAGTACTTC.

The gene calls are TRBV9 and TRBJ2-3; D call uncertain. CDR1 and CDR2 from the germline V gene are SGDLS and YYNGEE. This CDR3 has 16 amino acids. The V gene lost 0 bases and the J gene lost 0 bases, with 11 bases spanning the gap. The CDR3 spells CASSVAGIPSTDTQYF. CDR3 sequence (DNA): TGTGCCAGCAGCGTAGCCGGCATACCTAGCACAGATACGCAGTATTTT.

The chain recombines TRBV18 with TRBJ2-7, with unresolved D. CDR1 and CDR2 (germline): KGHSH, LQKENI. Trimming took 3 bases from V and 3 from J, leaving 9 bases between them. This CDR3 contains 13 residues. CDR3: CASSPPSIYEQYF. DNA of the CDR3: TGTGCCAGCTCACCCCCCTCTATCTACGAGCAGTACTTC. The full variable domain, with the rest looked up from reference TRBV18 and TRBJ2-7, is NAGVMQNPRHLVRRRGQEARLRCSPMKGHSHVYWYRQLPEEGLKFMVYLQKENIIDESGMPKERFSAEFPKEGPSILRIQQVVRGDSAAYFCASSPPSIYEQYFGPGTRLTVT.

This clone has just a few counts. At the DNA level, this CDR3 is encoded by other sequences in the same sample as well. The gene calls are TRBV5-1 and TRBJ2-3; D is undetermined. Germline CDR1 SGHRS, CDR2 YFSETQ. The ends were cut back, 0 bases at V and 1 base at J, with 3 bases in the middle. CDR3 length: 13 residues. Here the CDR3 reads CASSLVGTDTQYF. CDR3 nucleotide sequence: TGCGCCAGCAGCTTGGTAGGCACAGATACGCAGTATTTT. The whole variable domain, remainder taken from reference TRBV5-1 and TRBJ2-3, is KAGVTQTPRYLIKTRGQQVTLSCSPISGHRSVSWYQQTPGQGLQFLFEYFSETQRNKGNFPGRFSGRQFSNSRSEMNVSTLELGDSALYLCASSLVGTDTQYFGPGTRLTVL.

The V gene is TRBV5-6, the J gene TRBJ1-1, with 9 nucleotides matching TRBD1. The V segment lost 4 bases and the J segment 5 bases; nucleotides outside the gene matches: 9. The CDR3 runs 15 residues. The germline CDR1 and CDR2 sequences are SGHDT and YYEEEE. CDR3 protein: CASSTSTGGRTEAFF. The DNA for the CDR3 is TGTGCCAGCAGCACATCGACAGGGGGAAGGACTGAAGCTTTCTTT.

The V call is TRBV28, the J call TRBJ2-7; D is perhaps TRBD2 (6 bases). The V gene lost 10 bases and the J gene lost 2 bases, with 15 bases spanning the gap. There are 13 residues in the CDR3. Looked up from germline, CDR1 is MDHEN and CDR2 is SYDVKM. Here the CDR3 DNA reads TGTGCCACCTATAGCGGCACCCCCTACGAGCAGTACTTC. This gives the protein CATYSGTPYEQYF.

The chain employs TRBV7-8 and TRBJ2-3; 8 bases map to TRBD2. Germline loops: CDR1 SGHVS, CDR2 FQNEAQ. This CDR3 has 16 amino acids. Germline trimming cut 5 bases from V and 2 bases from J; bases unmatched to any gene: 9. The CDR3 is CASSPRGSGDTDTQYF. CDR3 nucleotide sequence: TGTGCCAGCAGCCCCCGGGGTAGCGGGGACACAGATACGCAGTATTTT.

This rearrangement joins TRBV5-4 to TRBJ2-1; possibly TRBD1 for D (5 bases). Between the trimmed V and J ends, which lost 0 bases and 2 bases, there was a span of 9 bases. CDR1 SGHNT and CDR2 YYREEE come from the germline V gene (reference sequence). The CDR3 length is 15 residues. As DNA, the CDR3 is TGTGCCAGCAGCTTGGCCCAGGGAACCTACAATGAGCAGTTCTTC. Translated, it gives CASSLAQGTYNEQFF.

V and J are TRBV10-3 and TRBJ2-5, with 12 bases identical to TRBD2. The V segment lost 3 bases and the J segment 5 bases; nucleotides outside the gene matches: 7. This CDR3 has 16 residues. Germline V gives CDR1 ENHRY, CDR2 SYGVKD. CDR3 protein: CAISDPSGRAGETQYF. CDR3 nucleotide sequence: TGTGCCATCAGTGATCCTAGCGGGAGGGCGGGCGAGACCCAGTACTTC.